This T cell receptor (beta chain) was captured by sequencing in a study of metastatic and nonmetastatic thyroid tumors. This clone was detected a few times. A junction boundary mismatches the germline segment, possibly from a read error. Per the original methods: Clinicopathological groups supplied CDR3 differences that were used to build a distant-metastasis classifier for papillary thyroid cancer. Through MiXCR, TCRdb re-clonotyped the PCR reads. The V and J calls shown here were made by TCRdb, not taken from the authors' results. The sample lists 70,000 or so clones, 13% to 15% occurring once. There are 17 residues in the CDR3. In germline, CDR1 is WNHNN, CDR2 SYGVQD (reference sequence). Every patient underwent thyroid surgery untreated.

The chain carries TRBV10-1 and TRBJ2-1, with TRBD2 matching 9 bases. The sequenced sample was blood. The TCR was taken from a male donor with papillary thyroid cancer or a benign thyroid nodule (not recorded which). Some clones in this sample may be carry-over from other donors' samples. The CDR3 DNA follows: TGTGCCAGCAGGACTCGGTTTAGCGGGGGCTTTTTAATTGAGCAGTTCTTC. Amino acid sequence: CASRTRFSGGFLIEQFF.